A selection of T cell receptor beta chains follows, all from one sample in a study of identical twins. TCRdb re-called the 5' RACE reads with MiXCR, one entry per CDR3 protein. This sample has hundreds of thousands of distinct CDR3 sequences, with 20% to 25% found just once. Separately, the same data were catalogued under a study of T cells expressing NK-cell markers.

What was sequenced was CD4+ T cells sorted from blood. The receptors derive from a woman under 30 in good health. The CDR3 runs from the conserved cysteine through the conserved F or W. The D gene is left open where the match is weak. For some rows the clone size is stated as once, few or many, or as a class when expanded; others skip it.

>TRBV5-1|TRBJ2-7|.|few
CASSLAADIYEQYF
TGCGCCAGCAGCTTGGCGGCAGATATTTACGAGCAGTACTTC
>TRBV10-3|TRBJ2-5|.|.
CAISGGGNGKTQYF
TGTGCCATCAGTGGTGGAGGGAATGGGAAGACCCAGTACTTC
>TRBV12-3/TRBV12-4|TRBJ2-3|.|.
CASKVLVTQYF
TGTGCCAGCAAGGTGTTGGTTACGCAGTATTTT
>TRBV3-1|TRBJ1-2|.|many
CASSQGSGYGYTF
TGTGCCAGCAGCCAAGGGTCAGGATATGGCTACACCTTC
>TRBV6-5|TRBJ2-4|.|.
CASSYSIIGRAKNIQYF
TGTGCCAGCAGTTACTCGATAATAGGTCGGGCCAAAAACATTCAGTACTTC
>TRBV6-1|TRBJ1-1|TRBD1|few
CASTINRGSGTEAFF
TGTGCCAGCACCATTAACAGGGGATCGGGGACTGAAGCTTTCTTT
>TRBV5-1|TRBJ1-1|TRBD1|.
CASSLGPGQGSEAFF
TGCGCCAGCAGCTTGGGCCCGGGACAGGGAAGTGAAGCTTTCTTT
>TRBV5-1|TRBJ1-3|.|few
CASSRRLTGTSGNTIYF
TGCGCCAGCAGCCGCCGACTAACAGGGACGTCTGGAAACACCATATATTTT
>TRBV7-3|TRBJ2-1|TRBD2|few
CASSDSGGAGLSEQFF
TGTGCCAGCAGCGATAGCGGGGGGGCCGGTTTGAGTGAGCAGTTCTTC
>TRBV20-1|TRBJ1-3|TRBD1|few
CSVPDRGSGNTIYF
TGCAGTGTACCCGACAGGGGCTCTGGAAACACCATATATTTT
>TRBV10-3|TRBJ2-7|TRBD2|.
CAIRLAGGDEQYF
TGTGCCATCAGACTAGCGGGGGGGGACGAGCAGTACTTC
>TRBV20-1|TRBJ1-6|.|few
CSARDFSSSYNSPLHF
TGCAGTGCTAGAGATTTCTCGAGCTCCTATAATTCACCCCTCCACTTT
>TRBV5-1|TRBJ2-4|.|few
CASSFGNIQYF
TGCGCCAGCAGCTTCGGGAACATTCAGTACTTC
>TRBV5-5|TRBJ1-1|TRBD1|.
CASSFTGGQYTEAFF
TGTGCCAGCAGCTTTACAGGGGGCCAGTACACTGAAGCTTTCTTT
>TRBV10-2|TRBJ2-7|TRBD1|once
CASSEITGVRYF
TGCGCCAGCAGTGAAATTACAGGGGTGAGGTACTTC
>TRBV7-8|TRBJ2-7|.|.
CASSLHGSYEQYF
TGTGCCAGCAGCTTGCACGGCAGTTACGAGCAGTACTTC
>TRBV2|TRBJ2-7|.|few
CASSRNEQYF
TGTGCCAGCAGTAGAAACGAGCAGTACTTC
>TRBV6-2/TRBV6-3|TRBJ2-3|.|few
CASSSLSVGTQYF
TGTGCCAGCAGTTCCCTCTCCGTCGGTACGCAGTATTTT
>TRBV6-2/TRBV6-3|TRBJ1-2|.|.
CASRDGDYGYTF
TGTGCCAGCAGGGACGGCGACTATGGCTACACCTTC
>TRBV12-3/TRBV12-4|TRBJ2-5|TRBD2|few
CASSMQRGPLQETQYF
TGTGCCAGCAGTATGCAGCGGGGCCCACTCCAAGAGACCCAGTACTTC
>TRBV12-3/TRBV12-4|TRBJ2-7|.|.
CASSGGVRGSLNYEQYF
TGTGCCAGCAGTGGTGGGGTTAGGGGGAGTCTAAACTACGAGCAGTACTTC
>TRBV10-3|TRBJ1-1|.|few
CASKEKWNTEAFF
TGTGCCTCTAAGGAGAAGTGGAACACTGAAGCTTTCTTT
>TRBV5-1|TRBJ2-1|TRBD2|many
CASSTSGNEQFF
TGCGCCAGCAGTACTAGCGGGAATGAGCAGTTCTTC
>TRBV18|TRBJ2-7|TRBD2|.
CASSHSSGSFDEQYF
TGTGCCAGCTCTCACTCTAGCGGGAGCTTCGACGAGCAGTACTTC
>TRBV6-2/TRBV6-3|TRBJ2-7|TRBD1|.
CASSYSRTGPYEQYF
TGTGCCAGCAGTTACTCACGGACAGGGCCCTACGAGCAGTACTTC
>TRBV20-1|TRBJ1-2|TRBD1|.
CSARQGASYTF
TGCAGTGCCCGACAGGGGGCGAGCTACACCTTC
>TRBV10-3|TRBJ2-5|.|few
CAISPGVQETQYF
TGTGCCATCAGTCCAGGGGTACAAGAGACCCAGTACTTC
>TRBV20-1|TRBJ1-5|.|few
CSASGSTSNQPQHF
TGCAGTGCTAGCGGAAGCACTAGCAATCAGCCCCAGCATTTT
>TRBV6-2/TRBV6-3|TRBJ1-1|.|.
CASSFGGVGTEAFF
TGTGCCAGCAGTTTCGGGGGAGTGGGAACTGAAGCTTTCTTT
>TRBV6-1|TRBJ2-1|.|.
CASSGPRIGKDEQFF
TGTGCCAGCAGTGGTCCAAGGATTGGTAAGGATGAGCAGTTCTTC
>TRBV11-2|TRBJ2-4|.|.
CASSLDLGAIQYF
TGTGCCAGCAGCTTAGATCTGGGGGCCATTCAGTACTTC
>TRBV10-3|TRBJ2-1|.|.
CAISVGDGGNEQFF
TGTGCCATCAGTGTAGGGGACGGAGGCAATGAGCAGTTCTTC
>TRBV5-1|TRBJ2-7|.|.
CASSPGRHEQYF
TGCGCCAGCAGCCCAGGACGGCACGAGCAGTACTTC
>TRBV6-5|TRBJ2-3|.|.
CASSLLSITDTQYF
TGTGCCAGCAGTTTGTTGAGCATCACAGATACGCAGTATTTT
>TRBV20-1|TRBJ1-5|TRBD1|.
CSANTGGFQPQHF
TGCAGTGCTAACACAGGGGGCTTTCAGCCCCAGCATTTT
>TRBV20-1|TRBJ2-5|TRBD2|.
CSALSGGAFQETQYF
TGCAGTGCTCTAAGCGGGGGGGCCTTCCAAGAGACCCAGTACTTC
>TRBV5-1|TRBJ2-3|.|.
CASSANRVSTDTQYF
TGCGCCAGCAGCGCCAACAGGGTTAGCACAGATACGCAGTATTTT
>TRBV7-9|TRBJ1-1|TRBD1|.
CASSHRQGRAEAFF
TGTGCCAGCAGCCATCGACAGGGGAGGGCTGAAGCTTTCTTT
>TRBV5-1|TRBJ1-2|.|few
CASSLANSESGYTF
TGCGCCAGCAGCTTGGCCAATTCGGAGAGTGGCTACACCTTC
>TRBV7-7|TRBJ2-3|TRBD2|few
CASSLGLRDTQYF
TGTGCTAGCAGCTTGGGACTACGGGATACGCAGTATTTT
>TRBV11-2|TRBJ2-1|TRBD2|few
CASSLKGLAGVNEQFF
TGTGCCAGCAGCTTAAAAGGGCTAGCGGGAGTTAATGAGCAGTTCTTC
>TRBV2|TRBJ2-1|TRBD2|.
CASRGGGNNEQFF
TGTGCCAGCAGGGGCGGGGGAAATAATGAGCAGTTCTTC
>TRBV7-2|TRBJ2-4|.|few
CASSFGGSKNIQYF
TGTGCCAGCAGCTTCGGAGGGTCCAAAAACATTCAGTACTTC
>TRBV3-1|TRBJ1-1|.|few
CASSQMGTSRALEAFF
TGTGCCAGCAGCCAAATGGGTACATCTAGGGCCCTTGAAGCTTTCTTT
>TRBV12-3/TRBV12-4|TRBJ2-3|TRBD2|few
CASSKTSLGVAGGPTDTQYF
TGTGCCAGCAGCAAAACCTCCTTAGGGGTAGCGGGAGGCCCCACAGATACGCAGTATTTT